This is a list of T cell receptor beta chains from one sample in a study of blood T cell repertoires in COVID-19. Profiled with immunoSEQ multiplex PCR; TCRdb holds only in-frame clones, not every one. The sample has 200,000 to 250,000 clones, around 80% seen once. Source material: peripheral blood. The receptor set was obtained from a woman aged 70-85 years with acute or convalescent COVID-19. CDR3s include the opening cysteine and the closing phenylalanine or tryptophan. Each record gives: V gene, clone size, D gene, J gene, CDR3 DNA, CDR3 protein. A D gene is named only where the DNA matches it firmly. Size is omitted from some rows. Given values are once, few, many or a class for expanded clones.

TRBV9	NA	TRBD2	TRBJ2-2	TGTGCCAGCAGCGAAGGACTAGCGGGAGTCAACGGCACCGGGGAGCTGTTTTTT	CASSEGLAGVNGTGELFF
TRBV5-4	NA	TRBD1	TRBJ2-7	TGTGCCAGCAGCACCTGGACAGGATTTTACGAGCAGTACTTC	CASSTWTGFYEQYF
TRBV4-1	NA	TRBD2	TRBJ2-1	TGCGCCAGCAGCCGCACACTAGCGGAGAGGGACAATGAGCAGTTCTTC	CASSRTLAERDNEQFF
TRBV24-1	NA	TRBD2	TRBJ2-3	TGTGCCACCAGTGATTCCATCCGGGAGGGAACAGATACGCAGTATTTT	CATSDSIREGTDTQYF
TRBV2	few	TRBD1	TRBJ2-7	TGTGCCAGCAGTGCCGGACAGGGGGCGAGAGGCTTC	CASSAGQGARGF
TRBV19	NA	TRBD1	TRBJ1-5	TGTGCCAGTAGTCTGGGACAGTACCAACAGCCCCAGCATTTT	CASSLGQYQQPQHF
TRBV5-1	NA	NA	TRBJ2-3	TGCGCCAGCAGCGTGACACGGAGCACAGATACGCAGTATTTT	CASSVTRSTDTQYF
TRBV2	NA	TRBD2	TRBJ2-2	TGTGCCAGCAGAGGACTAGCGGGTTCCGGGGAGCTGTTTTTT	CASRGLAGSGELFF
TRBV29-1	NA	NA	TRBJ1-1	TGCAGCGTTGTTTGGACAGCGAACACTGAAGCTTTCTTT	CSVVWTANTEAFF
TRBV25-1	NA	NA	TRBJ2-1	TGTGCCAGCAGGAGGAGCTCCTACAATGAGCAGTTCTTC	CASRRSSYNEQFF
TRBV7-6	NA	NA	TRBJ2-7	TGTGCCAGCAGCTTAGGTTCCGGCGGTGCCTACGAGCAGTACTTC	CASSLGSGGAYEQYF
TRBV6-4	NA	TRBD2	TRBJ2-3	TGTGCCAGCAGTGACACCCCTAGCGGGTCAGATACGCAGTATTTT	CASSDTPSGSDTQYF
TRBV5-4	NA	NA	TRBJ2-1	TGTGCCAGCAGCTTGGGAGGGGGTGATGAGCAGTTCTTC	CASSLGGGDEQFF
TRBV7-2	NA	NA	TRBJ1-2	TGTGCCAGCAGCTTAGATCCGGGGGTCGGGGGCTACACCTTC	CASSLDPGVGGYTF
TRBV14	NA	TRBD1	TRBJ1-6	TGTGCCAGCAGCCAACCCAAACCGGGACAGGACCCCTCGAGGGCCCCCCTCCACTTT	CASSQPKPGQDPSRAPLHF
TRBV4-1	NA	TRBD1	TRBJ1-2	TGCGCCAGCAGCCAACGGACAGGGGGCGAAGGCTACACCTTC	CASSQRTGGEGYTF
TRBV10-3	NA	TRBD1	TRBJ1-5	TGTGCCAGCTGTAGTACAGGGGGCGATCAGCCCCAGCATTTT	CASCSTGGDQPQHF
TRBV2	NA	TRBD1	TRBJ2-7	TGTGCCAGCGGAAGACAGGGGAGCGACGAGCAGTACTTC	CASGRQGSDEQYF
TRBV5-5	NA	NA	TRBJ2-7	TGTGCCAGCAGCCCAAACGGGGTCTACGAGCAGTACTTC	CASSPNGVYEQYF
TRBV20-1	NA	TRBD1	TRBJ2-1	TGCAGTGCTAGTCGGCCAGGGGGCGAGGATGAGCAGTTCTTC	CSASRPGGEDEQFF
TRBV7-8	NA	TRBD2	TRBJ2-1	TGTGCCAGCAGCCCTTTAGCGGGAGGGTCTCGGAATGAGCAGTTCTTC	CASSPLAGGSRNEQFF
TRBV6-5	NA	NA	TRBJ1-3	TGTGCCAGCAGGGTCAGCTCTGGAAACACCATATATTTT	CASRVSSGNTIYF
TRBV18	NA	NA	TRBJ1-4	TGTGCCAGCTCACCTTCACCGGGAACTAATGAAAAACTGTTTTTT	CASSPSPGTNEKLFF
TRBV15	few	TRBD2	TRBJ2-1	TGTGCCACCAGCAGGGGAAGCGGGAGGGCTTACAATGAGCAGTTCTTC	CATSRGSGRAYNEQFF
TRBV3-1/TRBV3-2	NA	TRBD1	TRBJ2-3	TGTGCCAGCAGCCAATGGACAGGGGCTAACCCTCGCACAGATACGCAGTATTTT	CASSQWTGANPRTDTQYF
TRBV5-1	NA	TRBD1	TRBJ1-5	TGCGCCAGCAGCCCGGGGACAGCGGATCTCAATCAGCCCCAGCATTTT	CASSPGTADLNQPQHF
TRBV3-1/TRBV3-2	NA	NA	TRBJ1-3	TGTGCCAGCAGCCAAGACGCGACACCTGGAAACACCATATATTTT	CASSQDATPGNTIYF
TRBV18	NA	TRBD2	TRBJ2-7	TGTGCCAGCTCACCCTTCGGGACTAGCGGACCTCGCTACGAGCAGTACTTC	CASSPFGTSGPRYEQYF
TRBV4-1	few	TRBD2	TRBJ2-2	TGCGCCAGCAGCCAAGATGCCCCCGGGACTAGCGGGACCGGGGAGCTGTTTTTT	CASSQDAPGTSGTGELFF
TRBV29-1	once	NA	TRBJ2-5	TGCAGCGTTGAAGAAGTGAGGGGGGGAGAGACCCAGTACTTC	CSVEEVRGGETQYF
TRBV11-2	NA	NA	TRBJ2-7	TGTGCCAGCAACCTGGGGGTAGCGGAGTCCTACGAGCAGTACTTC	CASNLGVAESYEQYF
TRBV10-3	NA	NA	TRBJ2-5	TGTGCCATCAGTGAGTCAGGCAGGGAAGAGACCCAGTACTTC	CAISESGREETQYF
TRBV19	NA	TRBD1	TRBJ2-7	TGTGCCAGTAGTATAGCCGGGACAGGGGGCTACGAGCAGTACTTC	CASSIAGTGGYEQYF
TRBV27	NA	TRBD1	TRBJ2-2	TGTGCCAGCAGTCTCGACAGGGTCAGTGGCGGGGAGCTGTTTTTT	CASSLDRVSGGELFF
TRBV18	NA	TRBD1	TRBJ2-3	TGTGCCAGCTCACGGGACAGGGAGTCAGATACGCAGTATTTT	CASSRDRESDTQYF
TRBV29-1	NA	TRBD2	TRBJ2-5	TGCAGCGTTGGGACTAGCGCGCAAGAGACCCAGTACTTC	CSVGTSAQETQYF
TRBV7-8	few	NA	TRBJ1-3	TGTGCCAGCAGCTGGGTCGGGAACACCATATATTTT	CASSWVGNTIYF
TRBV24-1	NA	TRBD1	TRBJ1-5	TGTGCCACCAGTGATGGGGACAGGGGGCCCTACAATCAGCCCCAGCATTTT	CATSDGDRGPYNQPQHF
TRBV5-5	NA	NA	TRBJ2-2	TGTGCCAGCAGCCGCTCAGGGGGGGAGCTGTTTTTT	CASSRSGGELFF
TRBV5-8	NA	TRBD1	TRBJ1-6	TGTGCCAGTCTTCCCGGGACAGGGGTTAATTCACCCCTCCACTTT	CASLPGTGVNSPLHF
TRBV11-2	NA	TRBD1	TRBJ2-3	TGTGCCAGCAGCCTCCGGACAGGGGGCAAGACAGATACGCAGTATTTT	CASSLRTGGKTDTQYF
TRBV6-1	NA	TRBD2	TRBJ2-7	TGTGCCAGCAGTGAACTAGCGGGAGGCTCCTACGAGCAGTACTTC	CASSELAGGSYEQYF
TRBV11-3	once	TRBD2	TRBJ2-1	TGTGCCAGCAGCTTAAATAGCGGGAGGGAATACAATGAGCAGTTCTTC	CASSLNSGREYNEQFF
TRBV18	few	NA	TRBJ2-5	TGTGCCAGCTCACCACCAACAGGGCCCCAAGAGACCCAGTACTTC	CASSPPTGPQETQYF
TRBV24-1	NA	NA	TRBJ2-3	TGTGCCACCAGTGGTAAGGGGGGCACAGATACGCAGTATTTT	CATSGKGGTDTQYF